Each of the 24 T cell receptor beta chains below was sequenced from the same sample in a study of blood T cell repertoires in COVID-19. Using immunoSEQ multiplex PCR, the repertoire was profiled, and TCRdb retains in-frame clones only, with some absent. The data show some 270,000 clones, with around 85% seen just once and about 0.9% held by the top ten. Sequencing was performed on peripheral blood. Every receptor here comes from a human donor with COVID-19, enrolled during active disease. The donor label of this sample is uncertain.

The V gene is TRBV28, the J gene TRBJ2-7, with D possibly being TRBD2 (5 bases). Germline V lookup: CDR1 MDHEN, CDR2 SYDVKM. V was trimmed by 6 bases and J by 2 bases, leaving 14 bases between them. The CDR3 runs 14 residues. The CDR3 DNA follows: TGTGCCAGCAGCGAAAGGACTGGAACCTACGAGCAGTACTTC. It codes for CASSERTGTYEQYF.

V and J are TRBV29-1 and TRBJ2-3; TRBD1 aligns across 10 bases. From germline, CDR1 is SQVTM and CDR2 ANQGSEA. The J segment lost 1 base and the V segment lost 7 bases, leaving 5 bases of the junction unmatched. CDR3 length: 14 residues. The CDR3 sequence is CSAGGTGGTDTQYF. CDR3 nucleotide sequence: TGCAGCGCCGGGGGGACAGGGGGCACAGATACGCAGTATTTT.

The chain is built from TRBV4-3 and TRBJ2-7, with 10 bases aligning to TRBD2. Germline CDR1 reads LGHNA; CDR2 reads YSLEER. Unmatched junction bases numbered 9, after V lost 4 bases and J lost 3 bases. The CDR3 is 16 amino acids. Written as DNA, the CDR3 is TGCGCCAGCAGCCTTAGCTCGCTAGCGGGAGTCTACGAGCAGTACTTC. Its translation is CASSLSSLAGVYEQYF.

This chain joins TRBV7-9 and TRBJ2-7; no clear D. V was cut by 2 bases and J by 6 bases, with 11 bases left in between. The CDR3 is 13 residues long. Germline V gene lookup returns CDR1 SEHNR and CDR2 FQNEAQ (reference sequence). DNA for the CDR3: TGTGCCAGCAGCTTAAACTCTCCGAGCGAGCAGTACTTC. Encoded protein: CASSLNSPSEQYF.

This clone has only a few counts. This chain joins TRBV29-1 and TRBJ2-7; the match to TRBD2 covers 7 bases. The CDR3 is made up of 14 amino acids. CDR1 is SQVTM, CDR2 ANQGSEA, per germline. The ends lost 6 bases at V and 0 bases at J; junction bases unmatched: 8. The CDR3 DNA sequence: TGCAGCGTCAAGCAAGCGGGGAGCTCCTACGAGCAGTACTTC. This gives the protein CSVKQAGSSYEQYF.

This chain uses TRBV11-2 with TRBJ2-5, with a tentative D call TRBD2 (5 bases). CDR1 is SGHAT and CDR2 is FQNNGV in the germline V gene. V lost 3 bases and J lost 4, with 15 bases in between. The CDR3 loop spans 15 amino acids. CDR3 region: CASSLGRLGVETQYF. The CDR3 DNA follows: TGTGCCAGCAGCTTGGGTCGATTGGGAGTAGAGACCCAGTACTTC. The full variable domain, in which reference TRBV11-2 and TRBJ2-5 provide the parts outside the CDR3, is EAGVAQSPRYKIIEKRQSVAFWCNPISGHATLYWYQQILGQGPKLLIQFQNNGVVDDSQLPKDRFSAERLKGVDSTLKIQPAKLEDSAVYLCASSLGRLGVETQYFGPGTRLLVL.

This chain uses TRBV6-5 with TRBJ1-6, with TRBD1 as a possible D gene (6 bases). The CDR3 consists of 15 residues. Trimming left V 6 bases short and J 0 bases short, with 9 bases between. Germline V CDR1 and CDR2: MNHEY, SVGAGI. CDR3 sequence reads: CASRQGSSYNSPLHF. CDR3 DNA: TGTGCCAGCAGGCAGGGGAGCTCCTATAATTCACCCCTCCACTTT.

Only one count was recorded for this clone. The rearrangement joins TRBV28 to TRBJ2-1; 9 nucleotides match TRBD2. The trim removed 3 bases at V and 1 base at J, leaving 4 bases unmatched. Germline values: CDR1 MDHEN, CDR2 SYDVKM. The CDR3 is made up of 16 amino acids. CDR3 sequence (DNA): TGTGCCAGCAGTTTGACTAGCGGCCGATCCTACAATGAGCAGTTCTTC. It is translated as CASSLTSGRSYNEQFF. The variable domain in full, completed from reference TRBV28 and TRBJ2-1, reads DVKVTQSSRYLVKRTGEKVFLECVQDMDHENMFWYRQDPGLGLRLIYFSYDVKMKEKGDIPEGYSVSREKKERFSLILESASTNQTSMYLCASSLTSGRSYNEQFFGPGTRLTVL.

This rearrangement joins TRBV19 to TRBJ1-2; the D gene is possibly TRBD1 (5 bases). Germline-derived CDR1 and CDR2 are LNHDA and SQIVND (reference sequence). V lost 5 bases to trimming and J lost 5 bases, with 33 bases between them. The CDR3 extends over 20 amino acids. The CDR3 DNA follows: TGTGCCAGTAGTTCCCCGGGGGTGGTCCCCGCGACCCTGGATCGGTATGGCTACACCTTC. Its translation is CASSSPGVVPATLDRYGYTF.

This sequence joins TRBV5-1 and TRBJ1-2, with TRBD1 matching over 7 bases. The CDR3 is 14 amino acids. Trimming took 1 base from V and 8 from J; bases not matched to a gene: 8. Per germline, CDR1 SGHRS and CDR2 YFSETQ. CDR3 sequence (DNA): TGCGCCAGCAGCTTGACTACAGGGGTGATCGGCTACACCTTC. Translated, it gives CASSLTTGVIGYTF. Filled out from reference TRBV5-1 and TRBJ1-2, the complete variable domain reads KAGVTQTPRYLIKTRGQQVTLSCSPISGHRSVSWYQQTPGQGLQFLFEYFSETQRNKGNFPGRFSGRQFSNSRSEMNVSTLELGDSALYLCASSLTTGVIGYTFGSGTRLTVV.

The V gene is TRBV14, the J gene TRBJ2-3; TRBD1 might be the D (5 bases). The CDR3 covers 15 residues. Trimming took off 1 base at V and 4 bases at J, with 12 bases between the two ends. The germline CDR1 and CDR2 sequences are SGHDN and FVKESK. CDR3 loop: CASSQAQAGADTQYF. As DNA, the CDR3 is TGTGCCAGCAGCCAAGCACAGGCTGGGGCAGATACGCAGTATTTT.

V and J are TRBV5-1 and TRBJ1-1; possible D gene TRBD1, 6 bases. Deletions cut 0 bases from V and 4 bases from J, with 13 bases between. This CDR3 spans 15 amino acids. The germline CDR1 and CDR2 sequences are SGHRS and YFSETQ. As DNA, the CDR3 is TGCGCCAGCAGCTTGGCCGCCGGGGGGGCCACTGAAGCTTTCTTT. Amino acid sequence: CASSLAAGGATEAFF.

V gene TRBV6-5 combines with J gene TRBJ2-2; D may be TRBD2 (6 bases). The V gene lost 4 bases and the J gene lost 0 bases, with 9 bases spanning the gap. CDR1 is MNHEY and CDR2 is SVGAGI in the germline V gene. CDR3 length: 15 residues. The CDR3 DNA sequence: TGTGCCAGCAGTTTCGGGGGTTCGAACACCGGGGAGCTGTTTTTT. Translated: CASSFGGSNTGELFF.

Regarding this clone: One junction end disagrees with the germline gene, perhaps due to a read error. This chain joins TRBV7-7 and TRBJ2-2; the D is unclear. This CDR3 region has 16 residues. Germline V CDR1 and CDR2: SSHAT, FNYEAQ (reference sequence). Here the CDR3 reads CASSLGANANTGELFF. CDR3 bases: TGTGCTAGCAGCTTAGGAGCTAACGCGAACACCGGGGAGCTGTTTTTT.

This sequence joins TRBV19 and TRBJ1-1; a weak D match, TRBD1 (6 bases). This CDR3 comprises 17 residues. Germline CDR1 and CDR2: LNHDA and SQIVND (reference sequence). V was clipped by 4 bases and J by 0 bases, with 18 bases between them. This CDR3 is CASSTQTYRVLNTEAFF. CDR3 coding DNA: TGTGCCAGTAGTACTCAAACTTACAGGGTCCTGAACACTGAAGCTTTCTTT.

This clone has only a few counts. The chain employs TRBV5-1 and TRBJ2-2; 7 positions agree with TRBD1. This CDR3 has 15 residues. Germline V CDR1 and CDR2: SGHRS, YFSETQ. The J segment lost 7 bases and the V segment lost 2 bases, leaving 8 bases of the junction unmatched. CDR3 nucleotides: TGCGCCAGCAGCTTACGAGGGGGCTATAGCGGGGAGCTGTTTTTT. Translation: CASSLRGGYSGELFF. Together with reference TRBV5-1 and TRBJ2-2, the CDR3 gives the full variable domain: KAGVTQTPRYLIKTRGQQVTLSCSPISGHRSVSWYQQTPGQGLQFLFEYFSETQRNKGNFPGRFSGRQFSNSRSEMNVSTLELGDSALYLCASSLRGGYSGELFFGEGSRLTVL.

V is TRBV18 and J is TRBJ1-1, with D possibly being TRBD1 (6 bases). Trimming removed 2 bases at V and 0 bases at J, with 10 bases between. Germline V gene data show CDR1 as KGHSH and CDR2 as LQKENI. This CDR3 has 15 amino acids. This CDR3 is CASSPMAGVNTEAFF. In nucleotides, the CDR3 is TGTGCCAGCTCACCAATGGCAGGGGTGAACACTGAAGCTTTCTTT.

The gene calls are TRBV27 and TRBJ1-1; D is undetermined. The V gene's germline CDR1 is MNHEY and CDR2 SMNVEV (reference sequence). Trimming pared 8 bases from V and 5 bases from J, leaving 12 bases between. There are 12 residues in the CDR3. The CDR3 DNA is TGTGCCAGCCGGAACACGAGGACTGAAGCTTTCTTT. Translated: CASRNTRTEAFF.

The chain uses TRBV5-5 and TRBJ1-4; perhaps TRBD1 as D (6 bases). CDR3 length: 15 amino acids. V lost 5 bases to trimming and J lost 5 bases, with 16 bases between them. Germline V gene data show CDR1 as SGHKS and CDR2 as YYEKEE (reference sequence). The CDR3 sequence: CASSFTTGTNEKLFF. The CDR3 DNA sequence: TGTGCCAGCAGTTTTACAACAGGGACAAATGAAAAACTGTTTTTT. The full variable domain, with the rest looked up from reference TRBV5-5 and TRBJ1-4, is DAGVTQSPTHLIKTRGQQVTLRCSPISGHKSVSWYQQVLGQGPQFIFQYYEKEERGRGNFPDRFSARQFPNYSSELNVNALLLGDSALYLCASSFTTGTNEKLFFGSGTQLSVL.

The rearrangement uses TRBV5-4 and TRBJ2-1; 7 bases are shared with TRBD1. The CDR3 consists of 15 residues. Per the germline V gene, CDR1 is SGHNT and CDR2 is YYREEE (reference sequence). Trimming took 0 bases from V and 6 from J; bases not matched to a gene: 6. The CDR3 bases are TGTGCCAGCAGCTTGGGCCAGGGGGATTTCAATGAGCAGTTCTTC. This codes for CASSLGQGDFNEQFF. The whole variable domain, remainder taken from reference TRBV5-4 and TRBJ2-1, is ETGVTQSPTHLIKTRGQQVTLRCSSQSGHNTVSWYQQALGQGPQFIFQYYREEENGRGNFPPRFSGLQFPNYSSELNVNALELDDSALYLCASSLGQGDFNEQFFGPGTRLTVL.

The chain joins TRBV15 to TRBJ1-5; D is unresolved. The CDR3 covers 15 residues. Germline V gene data show CDR1 as LNHNV and CDR2 as YYDKDF (reference sequence). Trimming cost V 1 base and J 7 bases, with 14 bases left between them. The CDR3 nucleotides read TGTGCCACCAGCAGAGTGGTTGTGGGAGCACAGCCCCAGCATTTT. Amino acids: CATSRVVVGAQPQHF.

This clone was counted a few times. The chain recombines TRBV28 with TRBJ1-6, with TRBD1 matching over 11 bases. Trimming cost V 6 bases and J 7 bases; bases outside gene matches: 5. Germline CDR1 MDHEN, CDR2 SYDVKM. The CDR3 is made up of 15 amino acids. The CDR3 DNA sequence: TGTGCCAGCAGCTGGACAGGGGGCTGGAATTCACCCCTCCACTTT. Protein product: CASSWTGGWNSPLHF.

CDR3 coding DNA: TGTGCCAGCAGTTTAACAGCTCCGGGGACTGAAGCTTTCTTT. Translated, it gives CASSLTAPGTEAFF. J is TRBJ1-1 and V is TRBV28; D gene unclear. The V end lost 2 bases, the J end lost 5 bases, and 12 bases lay between the germline ends. Germline values: CDR1 MDHEN, CDR2 SYDVKM. CDR3 size: 14 residues.

The chain carries TRBV3-1 (or the pseudogene TRBV3-2) and TRBJ2-2; 11 nucleotides line up with TRBD2. This CDR3 has 16 amino acids. Germline V gene data show CDR1 as LGHDT and CDR2 as YNNKEL (reference sequence). J gave up 2 bases and V 4 bases, and 3 bases lay outside the gene matches. The chain's CDR3 is CASSLGLAANTGELFF. The CDR3 DNA follows: TGTGCCAGCAGCCTGGGACTAGCGGCTAACACCGGGGAGCTGTTTTTT.